The 25 T cell receptor beta chains given below trace back to one sample, sequenced in a study of T cells in tuberculosis. As to time point: new active TB diagnosis, blood taken before or within 7 days of starting treatment. Some clones are missing from TCRdb's copy, which holds only in-frame ones; the method was immunoSEQ multiplex PCR. The repertoire holds 30,000 to 40,000 clones, with 94% as singletons. Source: PBMCs, taken at tuberculosis diagnosis. All receptors come from an adult with tuberculosis.

The J gene is TRBJ1-2, the V gene TRBV7-6; possible D gene TRBD1, 5 bases. From germline, CDR1 is SGHVS and CDR2 FNYEAQ. CDR3 length: 13 residues. The V gene lost 5 bases and the J gene lost 0 bases, with 7 bases spanning the gap. CDR3 nucleotides: TGTGCCAGCAGCGACAGACCTAACTATGGCTACACCTTC. Residues: CASSDRPNYGYTF.

This clone was recorded once. The rearrangement uses TRBV18 and TRBJ2-7, with TRBD1 as a possible D gene (5 bases). The CDR3 is made up of 14 amino acids. The germline V gene has CDR1 KGHSH and CDR2 LQKENI. V dropped 5 bases and J dropped 3 bases, with 14 bases sitting between them. The CDR3 region has the DNA TGTGCCAGCTCATCCCCGACAGAAAACTACGAGCAGTACTTC. The encoded protein is CASSSPTENYEQYF.

The chain has TRBV7-2 and TRBJ2-7; D ambiguous. V lost 3 bases and J lost 0, with 9 bases in between. This CDR3 region has 14 residues. In germline, CDR1 is SGHTA, CDR2 FQGNSA. In nucleotides, the CDR3 is TGTGCCAGCAGCTTCTCTAGGAGCTCCTACGAGCAGTACTTC. Translation gives CASSFSRSSYEQYF.

V is TRBV5-6 and J is TRBJ2-3; perhaps TRBD1 as D (6 bases). Trimming left V 1 base short and J 2 bases short, with 11 bases between. The CDR3 has 15 residues. Germline lookup yields CDR1 SGHDT and CDR2 YYEEEE. CDR3 nucleotide sequence: TGTGCCAGCAGCTTGACAGGGCGACTCACAGATACGCAGTATTTT. Translated: CASSLTGRLTDTQYF.

The V call is TRBV18, the J call TRBJ2-1; TRBD1 might be the D (6 bases). Trimming shortened V by 3 bases and J by 7 bases, and 13 bases separated the two germline ends. Per germline, CDR1 KGHSH and CDR2 LQKENI. The CDR3 extends over 14 amino acids. The DNA for the CDR3 is TGTGCCAGCTCACCTCGGACAGTTGCAAATGAGCAGTTCTTC. As protein: CASSPRTVANEQFF.

The chain employs TRBV6-1 and TRBJ2-6, with D perhaps matching TRBD1 (5 bases). CDR3 size: 16 residues. CDR1 is MNHNS and CDR2 is SASEGT in the germline V gene. Trimming removed 4 bases from V and 0 bases from J, with 10 bases in between. CDR3 DNA sequence: TGTGCCAGCAGTGTAGGACACGGCTCTGGGGCCAACGTCCTGACTTTC. This translates into CASSVGHGSGANVLTF.

The chain combines TRBV6-5 with TRBJ1-5, with a tentative D call TRBD1 (5 bases). The length of the CDR3 is 14 residues. The germline V gene encodes CDR1 MNHEY and CDR2 SVGAGI. V lost 0 bases and J lost 6, with 9 bases in between. For the CDR3, the DNA is TGTGCCAGCAGTTACTCCCAGGGTAGTCAGCCCCAGCATTTT. Its protein product is CASSYSQGSQPQHF.

The chain uses TRBV28 and TRBJ1-1, with D tentatively TRBD1 (6 bases). Trimming cost V 3 bases and J 1 base, with 12 bases left between them. Looked up from germline, CDR1 is MDHEN and CDR2 is SYDVKM. CDR3 length: 15 amino acids. CDR3 sequence: CASSLAGQTNTEAFF. The CDR3 DNA reads as TGTGCCAGCAGTTTGGCTGGACAGACGAACACTGAAGCTTTCTTT. Full variable domain (remainder filled in from reference TRBV28 and TRBJ1-1): DVKVTQSSRYLVKRTGEKVFLECVQDMDHENMFWYRQDPGLGLRLIYFSYDVKMKEKGDIPEGYSVSREKKERFSLILESASTNQTSMYLCASSLAGQTNTEAFFGQGTRLTVV.

The chain couples TRBV6-5 to TRBJ1-4, with a tentative D call TRBD1 (5 bases). Germline CDR1 MNHEY, CDR2 SVGAGI. Between the trimmed V and J ends, which lost 8 bases and 6 bases, there was a span of 19 bases. This CDR3 is 15 amino acids long. The CDR3 is CASRRRGGKDEKLFF. The CDR3, as DNA: TGTGCCAGCCGTCGACGTGGGGGGAAGGATGAAAAACTGTTTTTT.

The V call is TRBV4-3, the J call TRBJ1-2; TRBD1 matches at 9 bases. The germline CDR1 and CDR2 sequences are LGHNA and YSLEER. Trimming took 1 base from V and 3 from J; bases not matched to a gene: 9. The CDR3 length is 17 residues. The CDR3 DNA reads TGCGCCAGCAGCCAAGCCATCACAACAGGGGGCCACTATGGCTACACCTTC. The encoded protein is CASSQAITTGGHYGYTF.

This clone has a single count. This chain uses TRBV19 with TRBJ1-5; the match to TRBD1 covers 7 bases. V shed 5 bases, J shed 6 bases, and the junction held 10 bases outside the gene matches. The CDR3 runs 15 residues. Germline V gives CDR1 LNHDA, CDR2 SQIVND (reference sequence). Written as DNA, the CDR3 is TGTGCCAGTAGTTCTGAGGGACAGAGGAGTCAGCCCCAGCATTTT. Translating gives CASSSEGQRSQPQHF. The full variable domain, with the rest looked up from reference TRBV19 and TRBJ1-5, is DGGITQSPKYLFRKEGQNVTLSCEQNLNHDAMYWYRQDPGQGLRLIYYSQIVNDFQKGDIAEGYSVSREKKESFPLTVTSAQKNPTAFYLCASSSEGQRSQPQHFGDGTRLSIL.

This rearrangement joins TRBV19 to TRBJ2-2; a weak D match, TRBD1 (6 bases). The V and J ends lost 4 bases and 3 bases respectively, with 6 bases between them. The CDR3 has 13 residues. Germline values: CDR1 LNHDA, CDR2 SQIVND (reference sequence). The CDR3 region has the DNA TGTGCCAGTAGTACAGGGGACACCGGGGAGCTGTTTTTT. Its protein is CASSTGDTGELFF.

The chain recombines TRBV15 with TRBJ2-7; 8 bases map to TRBD2. Trimming removed 3 bases from V and 4 bases from J; junction bases left unmatched: 8. The CDR3 covers 15 residues. Germline V gene lookup returns CDR1 LNHNV and CDR2 YYDKDF (reference sequence). CDR3 region: CATSSPRTSPYEQYF. DNA for the CDR3: TGTGCCACCAGCAGCCCCCGGACTAGCCCGTACGAGCAGTACTTC. Complete variable domain (other parts from reference TRBV15 and TRBJ2-7): DAMVIQNPRYQVTQFGKPVTLSCSQTLNHNVMYWYQQKSSQAPKLLFHYYDKDFNNEADTPDNFQSRRPNTSFCFLDIRSPGLGDTAMYLCATSSPRTSPYEQYFGPGTRLTVT.

The chain has TRBV5-1 and TRBJ2-5, with D maybe TRBD2 (7 bases). Trimming removed 1 base at V and 4 bases at J, with 8 bases between. The CDR3 consists of 13 residues. Germline-derived CDR1 and CDR2 are SGHRS and YFSETQ. The CDR3: CASSLRGGETQYF. Here the CDR3 DNA reads TGCGCCAGCAGCTTGAGGGGGGGAGAGACCCAGTACTTC.

The chain is built from TRBV30 and TRBJ1-1, with D tentatively TRBD1 (6 bases). The CDR3 covers 15 residues. Germline CDR1 reads GTSNPN; CDR2 reads SVGIG (reference sequence). The ends were cut back, 0 bases at V and 1 base at J, with 12 bases in the middle. The CDR3 protein is CAWSVLGTPNTEAFF. The CDR3 DNA follows: TGTGCCTGGAGTGTTCTCGGGACACCGAACACTGAAGCTTTCTTT.

This chain joins TRBV7-7 and TRBJ2-3; TRBD2 might be the D (6 bases). The CDR3 has 15 residues. Per germline, CDR1 SSHAT and CDR2 FNYEAQ (reference sequence). Trimming took off 4 bases at V and 5 bases at J, with 16 bases between the two ends. The DNA of the CDR3 is TGTGCCAGCAGCTCCGGACTAACCACAAGAGATACGCAGTATTTT. This translates into CASSSGLTTRDTQYF.

The chain is built from TRBV6-5 and TRBJ2-7, with 10 bases identical to TRBD2. J lost 7 bases, V lost 6 bases, and 12 bases had no gene match. The CDR3 is 15 residues long. Germline lookup yields CDR1 MNHEY and CDR2 SVGAGI. The CDR3 loop is CASSPGTSAVGEQYF. As DNA, the CDR3 is TGTGCCAGCAGCCCCGGGACTAGCGCTGTGGGGGAGCAGTACTTC.

Worth noting for this clone: Sequence at one end of the junction differs from germline and may be a read error. The chain is built from TRBV29-1 and TRBJ2-3; a possible D gene is TRBD1 (5 bases). This CDR3 is 14 amino acids long. Germline V gives CDR1 SQVTM, CDR2 ANQGSEA. DNA for the CDR3: TGCAGCGTTCAAGACAGTTTTCACACAGATACGCAGTATTTT. It specifies CSVQDSFHTDTQYF.

The J gene is TRBJ2-7, the V gene TRBV7-2; 8 bases are a match to TRBD1. This CDR3 is built from 13 residues. CDR1 SGHTA and CDR2 FQGNSA come from the germline V gene. The trim removed 4 bases at V and 2 bases at J, leaving 1 base unmatched. The CDR3 region has the DNA TGTGCCAGCAGCTGGACAGGGCCCTACGAGCAGTACTTC. Residues: CASSWTGPYEQYF.

The chain uses TRBV5-1 and TRBJ2-1; a possible D gene is TRBD2 (5 bases). Trimming stripped 0 bases from V and 8 bases from J, with 12 bases between. Germline CDR1 and CDR2: SGHRS and YFSETQ. There are 14 residues in the CDR3. The CDR3 nucleotides read TGCGCCAGCAGCTTGGCGGGGATTCCTCATGAGCAGTTCTTC. Protein: CASSLAGIPHEQFF.

As regards this clone: At one of its ends the junction is not consistent with the germline gene, which may arise from a read error. The rearrangement uses TRBV4-3 and TRBJ2-3; D perhaps matches TRBD1 (5 bases). The CDR3 spans 16 residues. CDR1 is LGHNA, CDR2 YSLEER, per germline. The CDR3 region is CASSQASAGSTGTQYF. In nucleotides, the CDR3 is TGCGCCAGCAGCCAAGCGAGCGCAGGATCAACAGGTACGCAGTATTTT.

The chain uses TRBV5-1 and TRBJ2-1; weak D call: TRBD2 (6 bases). The CDR3 loop spans 15 amino acids. Germline V gene lookup returns CDR1 SGHRS and CDR2 YFSETQ. The ends were cut back, 4 bases at V and 8 bases at J, with 19 bases in the middle. CDR3 sequence (DNA): TGCGCCAGCAGCGTCAGGCGTGCGGGACTCCATGAGCAGTTCTTC. This encodes CASSVRRAGLHEQFF.

This chain links TRBV10-3 with TRBJ2-2; the D gene is possibly TRBD2 (7 bases). The CDR3 is 17 residues long. The V end lost 5 bases, the J end lost 0 bases, and 16 bases lay between the germline ends. The germline V gene encodes CDR1 ENHRY and CDR2 SYGVKD. Here the CDR3 reads CAISSTWEGANTGELFF. CDR3 DNA: TGTGCCATCAGTTCGACCTGGGAGGGGGCGAACACCGGGGAGCTGTTTTTT.

The genes are TRBV2 and TRBJ1-2; TRBD1 matches 7 bases. V was pared by 6 bases and J by 4 bases, with 11 bases of the junction left unmatched. This CDR3 spans 15 amino acids. Germline-derived CDR1 and CDR2 are SNHLY and FYNNEI. The CDR3: CASRSDREEAYGYTF. DNA of the CDR3: TGTGCCAGCAGGTCAGACAGGGAGGAAGCCTATGGCTACACCTTC. Full variable domain (missing parts from reference TRBV2 and TRBJ1-2): EPEVTQTPSHQVTQMGQEVILRCVPISNHLYFYWYRQILGQKVEFLVSFYNNEISEKSEIFDDQFSVERPDGSNFTLKIRSTKLEDSAMYFCASRSDREEAYGYTFGSGTRLTVV.

The chain recombines TRBV7-6 with TRBJ1-4; tentatively, D is TRBD1 (6 bases). V was shortened by 5 bases and J by 7 bases, with 14 bases between the two germline ends. The CDR3 runs to 14 residues. Per germline, CDR1 SGHVS and CDR2 FNYEAQ. The CDR3 region is CASSNSGATEKLFF. The CDR3 region has the DNA TGTGCCAGCAGCAATTCAGGGGCGACTGAAAAACTGTTTTTT. Based on the CDR3 plus reference TRBV7-6 and TRBJ1-4, the full variable domain is GAGVSQSPRYKVTKRGQDVALRCDPISGHVSLYWYRQALGQGPEFLTYFNYEAQQDKSGLPNDRFSAERPEGSISTLTIQRTEQRDSAMYRCASSNSGATEKLFFGSGTQLSVL.